This TCR beta chain comes out of a study of blood T cell repertoires in COVID-19. Study background: Whether acute or convalescent, the COVID-19 samples came from the United States, Italy and Spain. From T cells, B-cell-depleted T cells, or PBMCs came the material, which was cDNA or gDNA.

In the original processing: Counts of nucleated cells, estimated from reference gene primer amplification, were obtained. The data were produced by immunoSEQ multiplex PCR, yet TCRdb's version contains in-frame clones alone and is incomplete. V and J calls and clone size are as listed in that table; D and trimming were resolved from the DNA. The sample records about 170,000 clones, around 92% being singletons. Enrollment of patients from Seattle took place during active infection, with longitudinal follow-up. CDR3 length: 17 amino acids. Losses at the gene ends were 6 bases for V and 5 bases for J; bases not matched to a gene: 15. CDR1 and CDR2 (germline): LNHDA, SQIVND (reference sequence).

The rearrangement joins TRBV19 to TRBJ2-2; 7 positions agree with TRBD1. The source material was peripheral blood. The sequence derives from a man aged 30 to 45 with COVID-19, enrolled during active disease. CDR3 nucleotides: TGTGCCAGTAGACGGGACAGTTTTAGGGTCAAAACCGGGGAGCTGTTTTTT. Its translation is CASRRDSFRVKTGELFF.